This entry lists 30 T cell receptor beta chains sequenced from one sample in a study of T cells in Graves' hyperthyroidism and ophthalmopathy. Using RNA transcripts as the source, TCR beta CDR3 regions were amplified. First-round RT-PCR with HTBI primers amplified the TCR CDR3 region. TCRdb ran MiXCR on the multiplex PCR reads and lists one entry per CDR3 protein. This repertoire shows almost 350,000 distinct CDR3 sequences, around a sixth found once; its top ten account for around 16%. Specimen: blood. These receptors originate from a woman aged 35 to 49 with Graves' ophthalmopathy.

There are many counts of this clonotype. This chain uses TRBV19 with TRBJ2-2; D ambiguous. CDR3 size: 16 residues. Trimming removed 8 bases at V and 2 bases at J, with 18 bases between. Per germline, CDR1 LNHDA and CDR2 SQIVND (reference sequence). The CDR3 DNA reads as TGTGCCAGTGGCGTCCAGACCCTTTCTAACACCGGGGAGCTGTTTTTT. Protein product: CASGVQTLSNTGELFF. The full variable domain, rest sourced from reference TRBV19 and TRBJ2-2, is DGGITQSPKYLFRKEGQNVTLSCEQNLNHDAMYWYRQDPGQGLRLIYYSQIVNDFQKGDIAEGYSVSREKKESFPLTVTSAQKNPTAFYLCASGVQTLSNTGELFFGEGSRLTVL.

This clonotype was picked up many times. This rearrangement joins TRBV20-1 to TRBJ1-2; TRBD1 matches at 7 bases. The length of the CDR3 is 15 residues. The ends lost 1 base at V and 3 bases at J; junction bases unmatched: 8. Germline V CDR1 and CDR2: DFQATT, SNEGSKA (reference sequence). CDR3 in amino acids: CSARAETGAHYGYTF. As DNA, the CDR3 is TGCAGTGCTAGAGCCGAAACAGGGGCCCACTATGGCTACACCTTC.

This chain uses TRBV10-3 with TRBJ1-3; D may be TRBD1 (5 bases). The CDR3 has 17 residues. Germline V gene data show CDR1 as ENHRY and CDR2 as SYGVKD. Trimming removed 0 bases at V and 8 bases at J, with 20 bases between. CDR3 protein: CAISESQTGGVRDTIYF. DNA of the CDR3: TGTGCCATCAGTGAGTCCCAAACAGGCGGAGTTAGAGACACCATATATTTT.

This clonotype was picked up many times. The chain joins TRBV7-2 to TRBJ1-2; the D gene is possibly TRBD1 (5 bases). CDR1 and CDR2 from the germline V gene are SGHTA and FQGNSA. The CDR3 runs 15 residues. V was shortened by 2 bases and J by 2 bases, with 12 bases between the two germline ends. As DNA, the CDR3 is TGTGCCAGCAGCTTACGGGGCGGACCAAACTATGGCTACACCTTC. It is translated as CASSLRGGPNYGYTF. The variable domain in full, completed from reference TRBV7-2 and TRBJ1-2, reads GAGVSQSPSNKVTEKGKDVELRCDPISGHTALYWYRQSLGQGLEFLIYFQGNSAPDKSGLPSDRFSAERTGGSVSTLTIQRTQQEDSAVYLCASSLRGGPNYGYTFGSGTRLTVV.

There are many counts of this clonotype. The chain couples TRBV19 to TRBJ2-7; the D is unclear. The CDR3 extends over 14 amino acids. V was pared by 2 bases and J by 2 bases, with 10 bases between. CDR1 LNHDA and CDR2 SQIVND come from the germline V gene (reference sequence). The CDR3 reads CASSINDWAYEQYF. CDR3 in DNA: TGTGCCAGTAGTATAAACGATTGGGCCTACGAGCAGTACTTC.

This clonotype was observed at least ten times. The genes are TRBV19 and TRBJ1-2; 7 nucleotides line up with TRBD1. The ends lost 10 bases at V and 5 bases at J; junction bases unmatched: 7. CDR1 and CDR2 from the germline V gene are LNHDA and SQIVND (reference sequence). The CDR3 length is 12 residues. In DNA form, the CDR3 reads TGTGCCACCATGGGACAGCTGTATGGCTACACCTTC. This sequence encodes CATMGQLYGYTF.

The chain combines TRBV19 with TRBJ1-6; no firm D call. V lost 3 bases and J lost 7, with 7 bases in between. The CDR3 has 13 amino acids. Germline assignment: CDR1 LNHDA and CDR2 SQIVND (reference sequence). CDR3 sequence: CASSIGNNSPLHF. As DNA, the CDR3 is TGTGCCAGTAGTATTGGGAACAATTCACCCCTCCACTTT.

This clonotype was seen repeatedly, ten times or more. The gene calls are TRBV20-1 and TRBJ2-7; possibly TRBD2 for D (5 bases). The germline V and J ends were trimmed by 3 bases and 4 bases, with 10 bases remaining between them. The CDR3 has 12 residues. CDR1 and CDR2 (germline): DFQATT, SNEGSKA (reference sequence). DNA of the CDR3: TGCAGTGCTAGTCACGGGGTTTACGAGCAGTACTTC. This encodes CSASHGVYEQYF.

Ten or more counts support this clonotype. The chain uses TRBV2 and TRBJ2-7; 8 nucleotides align to TRBD2. J was trimmed by 0 bases and V by 7 bases; bases with no gene match: 5. The germline V gene has CDR1 SNHLY and CDR2 FYNNEI. The length of the CDR3 is 14 residues. CDR3: CASKSSGTSYEQYF. CDR3 bases: TGTGCCAGCAAGAGTAGCGGGACCTCCTACGAGCAGTACTTC.

This clonotype turned up a few times. V and J are TRBV20-1 and TRBJ1-2; the D is unclear. Trimming took off 6 bases at V and 7 bases at J, with 15 bases between the two ends. There are 12 residues in the CDR3. The germline V gene has CDR1 DFQATT and CDR2 SNEGSKA (reference sequence). Here the CDR3 reads CSAPRRGPGYTF. CDR3 bases: TGCAGTGCCCCTAGGAGAGGGCCTGGCTACACCTTC.

The chain joins TRBV25-1 to TRBJ2-7; tentative D call: TRBD2 (7 bases). V lost 5 bases, J lost 6 bases, and 20 bases lay in between. The CDR3 spans 15 residues. CDR1 is MGHDK and CDR2 is SYGVNS in the germline V gene. CDR3 loop: CASSRQGGGQAEQYF. The DNA for the CDR3 is TGTGCCAGCAGTCGCCAGGGAGGGGGGCAGGCCGAGCAGTACTTC.

The sample holds many counts of this clonotype. This chain links TRBV6-2 or TRBV6-3 with TRBJ1-2; D ambiguous. V was pared by 5 bases and J by 5 bases, with 15 bases between. The CDR3 covers 14 residues. In germline, CDR1 is MNHEY, CDR2 SVGEGT. CDR3 DNA sequence: TGTGCCAGCAGTCTTTTGATGACGGGGTATGGCTACACCTTC. It encodes CASSLLMTGYGYTF.

This clonotype was found many times. V and J are TRBV3-1 and TRBJ2-5; TRBD1 agrees at 8 bases. With 7 bases clipped from V and 4 bases from J, the junction kept 11 bases outside the gene matches. This CDR3 has 15 residues. Germline CDR1 LGHDT, CDR2 YNNKEL (reference sequence). As DNA, the CDR3 is TGTGCCAGCACCCTCACACAGGGGGTCGGAGAGACCCAGTACTTC. It yields the protein CASTLTQGVGETQYF.

This clonotype occurred many times. This chain connects TRBV28 to TRBJ1-2, with D possibly matching TRBD1 (6 bases). The V end lost 5 bases, the J end lost 8 bases, and 12 bases lay between the germline ends. CDR1 is MDHEN and CDR2 is SYDVKM in the germline V gene. The CDR3 totals 12 residues. CDR3 DNA sequence: TGTGCCAGCAGTGGACAGTTCCTCGGCTACACCTTC. It yields the protein CASSGQFLGYTF.

J is TRBJ1-5 and V is TRBV2; the D is unclear. CDR3 length: 14 residues. Germline V gene lookup returns CDR1 SNHLY and CDR2 FYNNEI. V lost 8 bases and J 2 bases, leaving 13 bases between the germline ends. The DNA of the CDR3 is TGTGCCAGCGGGGAACAGAATCGCAATCAGCCCCAGCATTTT. Protein sequence: CASGEQNRNQPQHF. The full variable domain, with the rest looked up from reference TRBV2 and TRBJ1-5, is EPEVTQTPSHQVTQMGQEVILRCVPISNHLYFYWYRQILGQKVEFLVSFYNNEISEKSEIFDDQFSVERPDGSNFTLKIRSTKLEDSAMYFCASGEQNRNQPQHFGDGTRLSIL.

In its sample, this clonotype was seen many times. This chain uses TRBV29-1 with TRBJ2-7, with 8 bases fitting TRBD1. The CDR3 totals 13 residues. Germline-derived CDR1 and CDR2 are SQVTM and ANQGSEA. V lost 5 bases and J lost 0; bases outside the gene matches: 3. In nucleotides, the CDR3 is TGCAGCGTTACCGGGACAGGCTCCTACGAGCAGTACTTC. Residues: CSVTGTGSYEQYF.

At least ten counts were recorded for this clonotype. The chain recombines TRBV20-1 with TRBJ2-2, with unresolved D. Germline values: CDR1 DFQATT, CDR2 SNEGSKA (reference sequence). Trimming cost V 6 bases and J 0 bases, with 17 bases left between them. The CDR3 extends over 16 amino acids. The CDR3 DNA follows: TGCAGTGCGGAATATGATTGGAGATCGAACACCGGGGAGCTGTTTTTT. Its translation: CSAEYDWRSNTGELFF.

This clonotype was observed many times. The rearrangement joins TRBV27 to TRBJ1-6; possible D gene TRBD1, 6 bases. The germline CDR1 and CDR2 sequences are MNHEY and SMNVEV (reference sequence). Trimming pared 4 bases from V and 8 bases from J, leaving 15 bases between. CDR3 length: 15 residues. CDR3 loop: CASSSPDRPDSPLHF. The CDR3 DNA reads as TGTGCCAGCAGTTCCCCCGACAGGCCCGATTCACCCCTCCACTTT.

This clonotype was detected a few times. The rearrangement uses TRBV19 and TRBJ2-4; the match to TRBD2 covers 14 bases. CDR3 length: 18 amino acids. The ends lost 5 bases at V and 0 bases at J; junction bases unmatched: 6. Germline V gene data show CDR1 as LNHDA and CDR2 as SQIVND (reference sequence). The CDR3, as DNA: TGTGCCAGTAGTCCTTGGACTAGCGGGAGGAAAGCCAAAAACATTCAGTACTTC. This encodes CASSPWTSGRKAKNIQYF.

This clonotype was seen at least ten times. The V and J genes are TRBV7-9 and TRBJ2-6; no clear D gene. The CDR3 totals 17 residues. V lost 1 base and J 0 bases, leaving 10 bases between the germline ends. Germline CDR1 reads SEHNR; CDR2 reads FQNEAQ (reference sequence). CDR3 DNA sequence: TGTGCCAGCAGCTTAGGGGAACGCCTCTCTGGGGCCAACGTCCTGACTTTC. Amino acid sequence: CASSLGERLSGANVLTF.

This clonotype appeared many times. The J gene is TRBJ2-7, the V gene TRBV27; possibly TRBD1 for D (5 bases). The V end was cut by 8 bases, the J end by 6 bases, with 14 bases between. The CDR3 sequence is 12 residues long. The germline gives CDR1 MNHEY, CDR2 SMNVEV (reference sequence). DNA for the CDR3: TGTGCCAGCGGATGGCAGGGCCGCGAGCAGTACTTC. Its protein product is CASGWQGREQYF.

This chain uses TRBV20-1 with TRBJ1-2; D remains ambiguous. The CDR3 totals 12 residues. V was clipped by 6 bases and J by 5 bases, with 13 bases between them. The V gene's germline CDR1 is DFQATT and CDR2 SNEGSKA (reference sequence). CDR3 DNA: TGCAGTGCCCCTGGGAGTACTTATGGCTACACCTTC. Translated: CSAPGSTYGYTF.

This sequence joins TRBV5-5 and TRBJ1-1; D is unclear. This CDR3 has 14 residues. Trimming removed 4 bases from V and 8 bases from J, with 18 bases in between. From germline, CDR1 is SGHKS and CDR2 YYEKEE (reference sequence). CDR3 sequence reads: CASSADIGRREAFF. The CDR3 DNA reads TGTGCCAGCAGCGCCGACATCGGACGGAGAGAAGCTTTCTTT.

This clonotype came up many times. V is TRBV11-2 and J is TRBJ2-2; no clear D. Germline V gives CDR1 SGHAT, CDR2 FQNNGV. Trimming pared 6 bases from V and 4 bases from J, leaving 3 bases between. This CDR3 contains 11 residues. The CDR3 DNA is TGTGCCAGCAGTCTCACCGGGGAGCTGTTTTTT. Its translation is CASSLTGELFF.

This clonotype was seen at least ten times. The CDR3 nucleotides read TGTGCCAGCAGTCCACCGATACTGACTATGAACACTGAAGCTTTCTTT. This translates into CASSPPILTMNTEAFF. This chain uses TRBV28 with TRBJ1-1; D gene unclear. Germline CDR1 MDHEN, CDR2 SYDVKM. This CDR3 has 16 residues. V was cut by 5 bases and J by 0 bases, with 16 bases left in between.

This clonotype occurred many times. CDR3 region: CASRRGEENIQYF. CDR3 nucleotides: TGTGCCAGCCGGAGGGGCGAGGAAAACATTCAGTACTTC. This chain joins TRBV28 and TRBJ2-4, with D perhaps TRBD2 (6 bases). V lost 8 bases and J lost 5, with 13 bases in between. Germline V gene lookup returns CDR1 MDHEN and CDR2 SYDVKM. This CDR3 region has 13 residues.

The sample holds many counts of this clonotype. The chain joins TRBV2 to TRBJ2-7; no definite D call. The V gene lost 5 bases and the J gene lost 3 bases, with 5 bases spanning the gap. CDR3 length: 11 residues. Germline values: CDR1 SNHLY, CDR2 FYNNEI. The CDR3 loop reads CASSTGYEQYF. CDR3 coding DNA: TGTGCCAGCAGTACGGGCTACGAGCAGTACTTC.

This clonotype was seen ten or more times. This rearrangement joins TRBV6-2 or TRBV6-3 to TRBJ2-2; TRBD2 matches at 9 bases. The trim removed 2 bases at V and 3 bases at J, leaving 10 bases unmatched. Germline-derived CDR1 and CDR2 are MNHEY and SVGEGT. CDR3 length equals 18 residues. CDR3 residues: CASSYVRAGGSYTGELFF. CDR3 in DNA: TGTGCCAGCAGTTACGTCCGAGCGGGAGGCTCATACACCGGGGAGCTGTTTTTT.

This clonotype was observed at least ten times. This chain joins TRBV4-1 and TRBJ2-2; D is uncertain. The CDR3 sequence is 17 residues long. Germline assignment: CDR1 MGHRA and CDR2 YSYEKL. V lost 4 bases, J lost 3 bases, and 18 bases lay in between. CDR3 sequence: CASSLEVLPGDTGELFF. In DNA, the CDR3 is TGCGCCAGCAGCCTAGAGGTCCTTCCTGGGGACACCGGGGAGCTGTTTTTT.

This clonotype was seen at least ten times. The rearrangement uses TRBV6-2 or TRBV6-3 and TRBJ2-6; 7 positions match TRBD1. This CDR3 has 18 residues. V lost 7 bases, J lost 0 bases, and 12 bases stayed unmatched. Germline assignment: CDR1 MNHEY and CDR2 SVGEGT. The CDR3 is CASTMTGWGNSGANVLTF. The CDR3 DNA sequence: TGTGCCAGCACCATGACAGGGTGGGGAAACTCTGGGGCCAACGTCCTGACTTTC.